The 21 T cell receptor beta chains below were found in one sample sequenced in a study of spatial heterogeneity in lung cancer (dated by TCRdb to 2018 to 2020). The sample's time point label, in plain terms: sample taken at primary tumor resection. Whole RNA extracted from tumor and nontumor lung tissue, or from cryopreserved PBMC samples, was used for TCR sequencing without cell sorting. Library preparation employed 5' RACE. These reads were obtained on a NextSeq 500. The public reads were run again by TCRdb, first through fastp at Q25 and then through MiXCR, and only productive beta chains were kept. A single entry per CDR3 protein holds the most common genes and DNA from its merged rows. This sample gives about 7,500 distinct CDR3 sequences in total; about 4% of them show up just once. Approximately 23% of the sample goes to the ten largest clones. Sample: normal lung tissue next to the tumor, taken at surgery. The receptors come from a female donor with early-stage non-small cell lung cancer.

Within the sample, this clonotype is medium-sized. This beta chain is a stray read from a library made for alpha chains; its abundance is not meaningful. The chain carries TRBV5-6 and TRBJ2-5; the D gene is possibly TRBD2 (5 bases). Germline CDR1 reads SGHDT; CDR2 reads YYEEEE. V shed 1 base and J shed 5 bases, with 9 bases lying between them. The CDR3 has 13 residues. CDR3 in amino acids: CASSLRTGETQYF. For the CDR3, the DNA is TGTGCCAGCAGCTTGCGGACTGGGGAGACCCAGTACTTC.

This clonotype was recorded many times. Because the library targeted alpha chains, this beta chain is an off-target read whose size means little. The chain joins TRBV6-4 to TRBJ1-1; D is unclear. Germline loops: CDR1 MRHNA, CDR2 SNTAGT. Trimming cost V 4 bases and J 5 bases, with 11 bases left between them. This CDR3 has 13 residues. The CDR3 protein is CASSVPQQTEAFF. The CDR3 nucleotides read TGTGCCAGCAGTGTGCCTCAACAGACTGAAGCTTTCTTT.

This clonotype was detected many times. Because this beta chain is a stray read in a library intended to capture alpha chains, its abundance should not be given much weight. The chain carries TRBV20-1 and TRBJ1-5, with TRBD1 matching over 7 bases. Germline V gene sequence: CDR1 DFQATT, CDR2 SNEGSKA (reference sequence). The CDR3 length is 16 residues. V trimming: 0 bases; J trimming: 5 bases; junction bases outside the gene matches: 10. CDR3 residues: CSARDSKQGKDQPQHF. The CDR3 DNA reads TGCAGTGCTAGAGATTCTAAACAGGGGAAGGATCAGCCCCAGCATTTT.

In regard to this clonotype: With the library built for alpha chains, this beta chain is off target and its frequency is not meaningful. The genes are TRBV12-3 or TRBV12-4 and TRBJ2-1; no firm D call. The CDR3 sequence is 12 residues long. The V and J ends lost 4 bases and 10 bases respectively, with 11 bases between them. CDR3 protein: CASSSLALEQFF. The CDR3 DNA reads as TGTGCCAGCAGTTCCCTCGCTTTAGAGCAGTTCTTC.

This clonotype was seen many times. This beta chain came through as a stray read in a library set up for alpha chains, and its size says little. The chain recombines TRBV15 with TRBJ2-1, with unresolved D. V was trimmed by 3 bases and J by 4 bases, leaving 7 bases between them. Germline V gene data show CDR1 as LNHNV and CDR2 as YYDKDF (reference sequence). CDR3 size: 13 residues. The CDR3 DNA follows: TGTGCCACCAGCAGGGTCCCTTACAATGAGCAGTTCTTC. Its translation is CATSRVPYNEQFF. The full variable domain, in which reference TRBV15 and TRBJ2-1 provide the parts outside the CDR3, is DAMVIQNPRYQVTQFGKPVTLSCSQTLNHNVMYWYQQKSSQAPKLLFHYYDKDFNNEADTPDNFQSRRPNTSFCFLDIRSPGLGDTAMYLCATSRVPYNEQFFGPGTRLTVL.

The table lists this clonotype with many counts. The size of this beta chain means little, since it is a stray read in a library made for alpha chains. This chain links TRBV7-8 with TRBJ2-5; no reliable D call. Germline CDR1 SGHVS, CDR2 FQNEAQ. CDR3 length: 13 amino acids. Trimming removed 1 base from V and 0 bases from J, with 3 bases in between. CDR3 bases: TGTGCCAGCAGCTTAGGACACCAAGAGACCCAGTACTTC. Protein product: CASSLGHQETQYF.

This clonotype came up many times. This beta chain was picked up by a library intended for alpha chains and is off target, so its count carries little meaning. The rearrangement links TRBV20-1 to TRBJ2-1, with 9 bases that match TRBD2. The germline V gene has CDR1 DFQATT and CDR2 SNEGSKA (reference sequence). The trim removed 1 base at V and 9 bases at J, leaving 7 bases unmatched. This CDR3 has 14 amino acids. For the CDR3, the DNA is TGCAGTGCTAGAGCGGCGGGGGGGCCTGGTGAGCAGTTCTTC. It is translated as CSARAAGGPGEQFF.

This clonotype was counted many times. This beta chain appears as a stray read in a library generated for alpha chains; its size is not informative. CDR3 loop: CASSARQTAKNIQYF. The CDR3 DNA is TGTGCCAGCAGTGCCCGACAAACTGCCAAAAACATTCAGTACTTC. The rearrangement uses TRBV2 and TRBJ2-4; D remains ambiguous. V lost 4 bases and J lost 1, with 11 bases in between. The CDR3 totals 15 residues. Germline CDR1 reads SNHLY; CDR2 reads FYNNEI.

This clonotype rates as medium-sized. This beta chain appears as a stray read in a library generated for alpha chains; its size is not informative. CDR3 region: CASSLGLAAYNEQFF. In DNA form, the CDR3 reads TGTGCCAGCAGCTTAGGACTAGCGGCCTACAATGAGCAGTTCTTC. J is TRBJ2-1 and V is TRBV11-1; 9 bases are shared with TRBD2. This CDR3 comprises 15 residues. Germline V gene lookup returns CDR1 SGHAT and CDR2 FQDESV (reference sequence). The junction had 0 bases not matched to a gene; V was cut back by 1 base and J by 2 bases.

By share, this clonotype ranks as large. One junction end disagrees with the germline gene, perhaps due to a read error. Within a library made for alpha chains, this beta chain is off target, and its count is uninformative. The V gene is TRBV6-2 or TRBV6-3, the J gene TRBJ1-1; 12 positions agree with TRBD1. Germline CDR1 is MNHEY and CDR2 is SVGEGT. The CDR3 length is 13 residues. The CDR3 sequence: CASTDEGQGASRF. CDR3 coding DNA: TGTGCCAGCACCGACGAGGGACAGGGGGCGAGTCGCTTT.

This clonotype is medium-sized in the sample. A library prepared for alpha chains yielded this beta chain as an off-target read; its size is of little meaning. The chain joins TRBV4-2 to TRBJ1-2, with D possibly being TRBD1 (6 bases). With 1 base removed from V and 0 bases from J, the gap between germline ends came to 9 bases. This CDR3 is 15 amino acids long. The germline gives CDR1 LGHNA, CDR2 YNFKEQ. The CDR3: CASSQAGTTNYGYTF. In nucleotides, the CDR3 is TGTGCCAGCAGCCAAGCCGGGACAACTAACTATGGCTACACCTTC.

This clonotype was picked up many times. This beta chain came through as a stray read in a library set up for alpha chains, and its size says little. The rearrangement uses TRBV6-5 and TRBJ1-1; perhaps TRBD1 as D (5 bases). Germline CDR1 is MNHEY and CDR2 is SVGAGI. Trimming removed 2 bases from V and 4 bases from J, with 8 bases in between. The CDR3 runs to 13 residues. CDR3 amino acids: CASSYGTATEAFF. The DNA for the CDR3 is TGTGCCAGCAGTTACGGGACGGCCACTGAAGCTTTCTTT.

This clonotype has at least ten counts. As an off-target read in a library built for alpha chains, this beta chain has a frequency of little significance. The V call is TRBV5-1, the J call TRBJ1-2; 7 bases align to TRBD1. Trimming took 1 base from V and 3 from J; bases not matched to a gene: 0. CDR1 and CDR2 from the germline V gene are SGHRS and YFSETQ. The CDR3 length is 13 residues. In nucleotides, the CDR3 is TGCGCCAGCAGCTTGACAGGGGACTATGGCTACACCTTC. Translated: CASSLTGDYGYTF.

This clonotype was detected many times. Within a library made for alpha chains, this beta chain is off target, and its count is uninformative. J is TRBJ1-5 and V is TRBV20-1; D gene ambiguous. Trimming shortened V by 1 base and J by 7 bases, and 8 bases separated the two germline ends. CDR1 and CDR2 from the germline V gene are DFQATT and SNEGSKA (reference sequence). The CDR3 covers 12 residues. CDR3 region: CSARGGKQPQHF. CDR3 bases: TGCAGTGCTAGAGGTGGGAAGCAGCCCCAGCATTTT.

Judged by abundance, this clonotype is medium-sized (0.01 to 0.1%). This beta chain is a stray read from a library made for alpha chains; its abundance is not meaningful. J is TRBJ2-2 and V is TRBV5-1; 8 bases fit TRBD1. The trim removed 4 bases at V and 5 bases at J, leaving 4 bases unmatched. The CDR3 sequence is 14 residues long. CDR1 SGHRS and CDR2 YFSETQ come from the germline V gene. CDR3 sequence (DNA): TGCGCCAGCAGCGAACGGACAGGGACCGGGGAGCTGTTTTTT. This encodes CASSERTGTGELFF.

This clonotype qualifies as medium-sized. With the library built for alpha chains, this beta chain is off target and its frequency is not meaningful. The V and J genes are TRBV7-9 and TRBJ2-7; no definite D call. V was shortened by 2 bases and J by 2 bases, with 10 bases between the two germline ends. Germline V gene sequence: CDR1 SEHNR, CDR2 FQNEAQ (reference sequence). The CDR3 has 14 amino acids. Here the CDR3 DNA reads TGTGCCAGCAGCTTACAATCACAGCCCTACGAGCAGTACTTC. It translates to CASSLQSQPYEQYF.

This clonotype has a count of ten or more. This beta chain slipped into a library made for alpha chains as a stray read, so its size is not meaningful. This chain links TRBV20-1 with TRBJ1-1; 7 bases align to TRBD1. After removal of 4 bases from V and 2 bases from J, the junction contained 10 bases not matched to a gene. The V gene's germline CDR1 is DFQATT and CDR2 SNEGSKA (reference sequence). This CDR3 region has 15 residues. The CDR3 bases are TGCAGTGCTACCCTACAAGGGGGCCCTAACACTGAAGCTTTCTTT. Encoded protein: CSATLQGGPNTEAFF.

In this sample, this clonotype is medium-sized. Within a library made for alpha chains, this beta chain is off target, and its count is uninformative. This chain connects TRBV20-1 to TRBJ2-6; no clear D gene. Trimming removed 6 bases at V and 0 bases at J, with 15 bases between. Looked up from germline, CDR1 is DFQATT and CDR2 is SNEGSKA (reference sequence). The CDR3 sequence is 16 residues long. The CDR3 protein is CSASFPDDSGANVLTF. In DNA form, the CDR3 reads TGCAGTGCCTCCTTCCCCGACGACTCTGGGGCCAACGTCCTGACTTTC.

By share, this clonotype counts as medium-sized. Because the library targeted alpha chains, this beta chain is an off-target read whose size means little. This rearrangement joins TRBV6-1 to TRBJ1-5; D gene unclear. V was clipped by 1 base and J by 3 bases, with 7 bases between them. This CDR3 region has 14 residues. From germline, CDR1 is MNHNS and CDR2 SASEGT. This CDR3 reads CASSEGADNQPQHF. The CDR3, as DNA: TGTGCCAGCAGTGAAGGGGCAGACAATCAGCCCCAGCATTTT.

To note about this clonotype: The library was designed around alpha chains, so this beta chain is a stray read whose abundance carries little weight. The chain combines TRBV18 with TRBJ2-2; D not resolved. Germline V gene lookup returns CDR1 KGHSH and CDR2 LQKENI. V gave up 2 bases and J gave up 7 bases, with 8 bases separating them. The CDR3 spans 13 residues. CDR3 residues: CASSPSTGGELFF. The CDR3, as DNA: TGTGCCAGCTCACCAAGCACTGGCGGGGAGCTGTTTTTT.

Note on this clonotype: This beta chain was picked up by a library intended for alpha chains and is off target, so its count carries little meaning. This sequence joins TRBV3-1 and TRBJ2-2, with TRBD2 as a possible D gene (6 bases). Trimming shortened V by 5 bases and J by 7 bases, and 20 bases separated the two germline ends. The length of the CDR3 is 16 residues. Germline-derived CDR1 and CDR2 are LGHDT and YNNKEL (reference sequence). Written as DNA, the CDR3 is TGTGCCAGCAGCAGGGCCCTTCGGGGGAAGTTCGGGGAGCTGTTTTTT. Translation: CASSRALRGKFGELFF. Full variable domain (rest looked up from reference TRBV3-1 and TRBJ2-2): DTAVSQTPKYLVTQMGNDKSIKCEQNLGHDTMYWYKQDSKKFLKIMFSYNNKELIINETVPNRFSPKSPDKAHLNLHINSLELGDSAVYFCASSRALRGKFGELFFGEGSRLTVL.